This TCR beta chain was obtained from a study of T-cell reconstitution after alpha-beta-depleted transplantation in children. Trimming took 2 bases from V and 6 from J, leaving 16 bases between them. This CDR3 spans 15 amino acids. A TCRbeta library incorporating unique molecular identifiers was prepared. Using its own MiXCR run on the PCR reads, TCRdb lists one record per CDR3 protein. The repertoire includes 250,000 to 350,000 distinct CDR3 sequences, 9.9% of them detected once, and roughly 9.1% sits in the top ten. Sequences were derived from PBMCs from the stem cell graft donor, sampled from the stem cell graft. This TCR derives from a human donor who donated a stem cell graft to a child with SCID. The gene calls are TRBV12-3 or TRBV12-4 and TRBJ1-2; unclear D gene. As DNA, the CDR3 is TGTGCCAGCAGTTTACTATTCACAGCCTCGGATGGCTACACCTTC. This codes for CASSLLFTASDGYTF.